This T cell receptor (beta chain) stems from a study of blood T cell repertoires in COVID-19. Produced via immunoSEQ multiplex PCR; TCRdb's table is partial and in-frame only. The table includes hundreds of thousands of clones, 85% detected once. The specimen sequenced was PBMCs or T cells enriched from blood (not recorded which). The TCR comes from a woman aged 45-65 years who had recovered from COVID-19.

The CDR3 coding sequence is TGTGCCAGCAGCCCCGGACAGGGGAAGTCCACCGGGGAGCTGTTTTTT. This sequence encodes CASSPGQGKSTGELFF. The chain uses TRBV7-9 and TRBJ2-2, with TRBD1 matching 9 bases. Germline lookup yields CDR1 SEHNR and CDR2 FQNEAQ (reference sequence). There are 16 residues in the CDR3. The V and J ends lost 5 bases and 4 bases, in that order; junction bases with no gene match: 8.